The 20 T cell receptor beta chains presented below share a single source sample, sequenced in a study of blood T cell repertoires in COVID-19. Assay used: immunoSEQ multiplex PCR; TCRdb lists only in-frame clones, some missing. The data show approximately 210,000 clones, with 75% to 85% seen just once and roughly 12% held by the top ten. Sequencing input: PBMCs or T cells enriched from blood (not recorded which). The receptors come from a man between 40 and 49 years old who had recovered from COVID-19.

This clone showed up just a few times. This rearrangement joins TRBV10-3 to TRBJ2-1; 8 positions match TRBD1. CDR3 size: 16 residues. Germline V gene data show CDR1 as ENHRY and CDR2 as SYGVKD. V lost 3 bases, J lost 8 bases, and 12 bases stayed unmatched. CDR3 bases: TGTGCCATCAGTGAATATGGACAGGGCGCTAGAGATGAGCAGTTCTTC. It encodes CAISEYGQGARDEQFF.

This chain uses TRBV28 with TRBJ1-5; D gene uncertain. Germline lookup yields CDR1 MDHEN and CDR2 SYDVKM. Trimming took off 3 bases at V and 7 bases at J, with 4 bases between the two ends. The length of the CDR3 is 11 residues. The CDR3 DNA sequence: TGTGCCAGCAGTTTGAGCCAGCCCCAGCATTTT. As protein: CASSLSQPQHF.

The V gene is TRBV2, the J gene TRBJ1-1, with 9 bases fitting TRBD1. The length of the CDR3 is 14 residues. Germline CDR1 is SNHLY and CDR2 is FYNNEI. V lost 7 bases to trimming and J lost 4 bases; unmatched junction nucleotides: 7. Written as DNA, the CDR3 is TGTGCCAGCACGGAACAGGGGGCTGGCACTGAAGCTTTCTTT. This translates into CASTEQGAGTEAFF.

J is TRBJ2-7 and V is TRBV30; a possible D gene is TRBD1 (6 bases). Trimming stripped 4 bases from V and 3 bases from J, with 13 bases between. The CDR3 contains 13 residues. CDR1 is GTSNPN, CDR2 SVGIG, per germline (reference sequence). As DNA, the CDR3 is TGTGCCTGGAAGGGAACAGGGATCTACGAGCAGTACTTC. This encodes CAWKGTGIYEQYF. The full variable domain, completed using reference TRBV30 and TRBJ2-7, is SQTIHQWPATLVQPVGSPLSLECTVEGTSNPNLYWYRQAAGRGLQLLFYSVGIGQISSEVPQNLSASRPQDRQFILSSKKLLLSDSGFYLCAWKGTGIYEQYFGPGTRLTVT.

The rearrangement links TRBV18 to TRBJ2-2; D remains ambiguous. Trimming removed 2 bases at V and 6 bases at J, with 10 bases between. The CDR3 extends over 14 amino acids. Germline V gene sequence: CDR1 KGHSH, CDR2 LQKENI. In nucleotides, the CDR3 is TGTGCCAGCTCACCATTTGAAACTCCCGGGGAGCTGTTTTTT. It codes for CASSPFETPGELFF. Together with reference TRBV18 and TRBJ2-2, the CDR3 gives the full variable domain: NAGVMQNPRHLVRRRGQEARLRCSPMKGHSHVYWYRQLPEEGLKFMVYLQKENIIDESGMPKERFSAEFPKEGPSILRIQQVVRGDSAAYFCASSPFETPGELFFGEGSRLTVL.

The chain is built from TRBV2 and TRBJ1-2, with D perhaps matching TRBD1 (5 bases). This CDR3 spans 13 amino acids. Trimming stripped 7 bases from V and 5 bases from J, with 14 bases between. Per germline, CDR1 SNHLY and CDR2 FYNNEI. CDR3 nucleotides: TGTGCCAGCATGGACACGAACTTATATGGCTACACCTTC. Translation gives CASMDTNLYGYTF.

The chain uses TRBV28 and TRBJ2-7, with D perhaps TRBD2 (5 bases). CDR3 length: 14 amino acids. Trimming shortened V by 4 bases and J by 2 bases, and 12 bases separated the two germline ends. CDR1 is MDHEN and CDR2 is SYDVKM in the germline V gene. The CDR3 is CASSSASPPYEQYF. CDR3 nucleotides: TGTGCCAGCAGTTCCGCTAGCCCTCCCTACGAGCAGTACTTC.

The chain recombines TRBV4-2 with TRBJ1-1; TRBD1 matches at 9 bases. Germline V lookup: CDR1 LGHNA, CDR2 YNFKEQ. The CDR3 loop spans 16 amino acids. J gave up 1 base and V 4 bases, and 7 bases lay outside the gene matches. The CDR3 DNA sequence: TGTGCCAGCAGCCTCCCACAGGGGGCGGGGAACACTGAAGCTTTCTTT. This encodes CASSLPQGAGNTEAFF.

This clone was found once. This CDR3 is CASSFAEDNSPLHF. The DNA for the CDR3 is TGTGCCAGCAGCTTCGCGGAGGATAATTCACCCCTCCACTTT. The chain couples TRBV7-2 to TRBJ1-6; no firm D call. In germline, CDR1 is SGHTA, CDR2 FQGNSA. The CDR3 totals 14 residues. Trimming removed 3 bases at V and 5 bases at J, with 8 bases between.

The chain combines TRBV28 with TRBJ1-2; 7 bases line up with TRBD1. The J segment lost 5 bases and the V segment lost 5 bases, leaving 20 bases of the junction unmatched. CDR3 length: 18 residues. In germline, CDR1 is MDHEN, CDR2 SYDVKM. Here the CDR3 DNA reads TGTGCCAGCAGTGGGGGTGGGGACAGCCCAACGGGGAGGTATGGCTACACCTTC. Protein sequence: CASSGGGDSPTGRYGYTF.

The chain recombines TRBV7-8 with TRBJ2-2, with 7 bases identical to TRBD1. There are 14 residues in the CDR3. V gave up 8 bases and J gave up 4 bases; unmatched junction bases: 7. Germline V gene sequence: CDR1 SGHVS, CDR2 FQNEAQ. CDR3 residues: CASGGQTATGELFF. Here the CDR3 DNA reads TGTGCCAGCGGGGGACAGACGGCCACCGGGGAGCTGTTTTTT.

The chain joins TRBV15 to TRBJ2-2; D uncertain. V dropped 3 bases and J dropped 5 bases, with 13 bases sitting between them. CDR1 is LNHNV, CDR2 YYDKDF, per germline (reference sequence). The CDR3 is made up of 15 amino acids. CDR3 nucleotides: TGTGCCACCAGCAGGGCACCTCGTAATACCGGGGAGCTGTTTTTT. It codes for CATSRAPRNTGELFF.

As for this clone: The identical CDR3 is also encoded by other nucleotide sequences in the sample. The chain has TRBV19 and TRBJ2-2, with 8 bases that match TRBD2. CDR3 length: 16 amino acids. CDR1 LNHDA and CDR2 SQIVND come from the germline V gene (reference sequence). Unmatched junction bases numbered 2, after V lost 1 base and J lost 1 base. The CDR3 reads CASSIGTSGNTGELFF. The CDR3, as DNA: TGTGCCAGTAGTATAGGAACTAGCGGGAACACCGGGGAGCTGTTTTTT.

The CDR3 here is CASSQGAGLLTDTQYF. In DNA, the CDR3 is TGTGCCAGCAGCCAAGGGGCGGGACTCCTCACAGATACGCAGTATTTT. This chain links TRBV14 with TRBJ2-3, with a weak D call TRBD2 (6 bases). Germline CDR1 reads SGHDN; CDR2 reads FVKESK. Trimming took 1 base from V and 2 from J, leaving 13 bases between them. This CDR3 spans 16 amino acids.

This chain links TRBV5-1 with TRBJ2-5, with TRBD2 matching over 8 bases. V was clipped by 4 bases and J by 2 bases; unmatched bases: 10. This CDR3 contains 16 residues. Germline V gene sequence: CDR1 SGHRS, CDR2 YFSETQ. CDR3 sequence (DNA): TGCGCCAGCAGCGCTAGACTAGCGCTTACTCAAGAGACCCAGTACTTC. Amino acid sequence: CASSARLALTQETQYF.

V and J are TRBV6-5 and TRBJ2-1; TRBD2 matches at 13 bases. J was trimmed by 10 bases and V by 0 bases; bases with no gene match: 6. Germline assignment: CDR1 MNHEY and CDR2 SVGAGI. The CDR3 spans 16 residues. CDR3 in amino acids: CASSYSALAGGLEQFF. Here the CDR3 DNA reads TGTGCCAGCAGTTACTCTGCACTAGCGGGAGGGCTAGAGCAGTTCTTC.

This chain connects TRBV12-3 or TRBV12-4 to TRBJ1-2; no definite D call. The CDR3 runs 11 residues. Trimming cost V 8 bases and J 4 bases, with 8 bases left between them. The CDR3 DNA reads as TGTGCCAGCTCGACAAGCTATGGCTACACCTTC. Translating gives CASSTSYGYTF.

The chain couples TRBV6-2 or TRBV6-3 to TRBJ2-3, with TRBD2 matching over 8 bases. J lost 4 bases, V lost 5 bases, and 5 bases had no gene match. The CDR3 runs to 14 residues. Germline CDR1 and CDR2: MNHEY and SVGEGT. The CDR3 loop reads CASSAGGRADTQYF. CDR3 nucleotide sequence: TGTGCCAGCAGTGCGGGAGGACGGGCAGATACGCAGTATTTT.

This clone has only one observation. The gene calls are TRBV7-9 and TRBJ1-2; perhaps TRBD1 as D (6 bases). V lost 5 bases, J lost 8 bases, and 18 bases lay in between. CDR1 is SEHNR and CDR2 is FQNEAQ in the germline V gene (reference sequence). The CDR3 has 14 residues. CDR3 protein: CASSPPGQLGGYTF. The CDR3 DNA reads TGTGCCAGCAGCCCGCCGGGACAACTTGGCGGCTACACCTTC.

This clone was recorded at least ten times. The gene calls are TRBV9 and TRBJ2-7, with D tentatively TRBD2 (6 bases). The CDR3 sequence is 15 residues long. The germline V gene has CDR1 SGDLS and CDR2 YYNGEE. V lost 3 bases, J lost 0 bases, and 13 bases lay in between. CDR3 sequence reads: CASSAGGEPSYEQYF. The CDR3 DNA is TGTGCCAGCAGCGCCGGCGGGGAGCCCTCCTACGAGCAGTACTTC.